This TCR beta chain was documented in a study of technical replicates of blood from a handful of donors. This clone was found once. The assay was immunoSEQ multiplex PCR, and TCRdb's table has in-frame clones only and misses some. Found here are around 62,000 clones, nearly 98% of them singletons; the top ten hold over 0.15%. Trimming stripped 2 bases from V and 4 bases from J, with 11 bases between. CDR1 is SNHLY, CDR2 FYNNEI, per germline. The CDR3 spans 14 residues. Sequences were obtained from T cells isolated from PBMCs. The V gene is TRBV2, the J gene TRBJ2-5; D possibly corresponds to TRBD2 (6 bases). The TCR was taken from a human donor in good health. The CDR3 DNA is TGTGCCAGCAGTGAACTAGGCGGGGCAGAGACCCAGTACTTC. As protein: CASSELGGAETQYF. The complete variable domain, with remaining parts taken from reference TRBV2 and TRBJ2-5, reads EPEVTQTPSHQVTQMGQEVILRCVPISNHLYFYWYRQILGQKVEFLVSFYNNEISEKSEIFDDQFSVERPDGSNFTLKIRSTKLEDSAMYFCASSELGGAETQYFGPGTRLLVL.